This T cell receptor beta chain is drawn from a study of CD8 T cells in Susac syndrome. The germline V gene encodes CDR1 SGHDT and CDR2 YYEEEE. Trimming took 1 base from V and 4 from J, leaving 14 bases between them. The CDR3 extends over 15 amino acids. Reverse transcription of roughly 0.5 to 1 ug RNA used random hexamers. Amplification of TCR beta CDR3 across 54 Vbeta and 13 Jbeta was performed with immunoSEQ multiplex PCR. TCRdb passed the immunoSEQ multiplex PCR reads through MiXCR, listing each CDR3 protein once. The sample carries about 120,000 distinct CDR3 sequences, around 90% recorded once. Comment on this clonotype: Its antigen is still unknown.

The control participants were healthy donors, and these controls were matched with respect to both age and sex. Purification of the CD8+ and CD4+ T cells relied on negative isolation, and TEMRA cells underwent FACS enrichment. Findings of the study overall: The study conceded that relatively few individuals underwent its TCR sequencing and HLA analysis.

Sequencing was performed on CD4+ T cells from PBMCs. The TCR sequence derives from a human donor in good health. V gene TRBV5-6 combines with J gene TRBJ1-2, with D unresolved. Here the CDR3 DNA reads TGTGCCAGCAGCTTGCCGGGTACCTCAGTCTATGGCTACACCTTC. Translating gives CASSLPGTSVYGYTF.